A single T cell receptor (beta chain) is shown here with its context. Its matching antigen is unknown. This sample stems from a study of T-cell memory formation after mild COVID-19. General study points: Contracting clones from day 15 to 85 showed balanced CD4/CD8; later expanders favored CD4+.

Each CDR3 protein is one row after TCRdb ran MiXCR on the 5' RACE reads. The data show about 620,000 distinct CDR3 sequences, approximately 18% seen once. The CDR3 spans 15 residues. From germline, CDR1 is LGHNA and CDR2 YNFKEQ. The V end was cut by 4 bases, the J end by 3 bases, with 15 bases between. This rearrangement joins TRBV4-2 to TRBJ1-1; D gene ambiguous. The sample comprised PBMCs or a T cell subset sorted from them (not recorded which). The source of this sequence is an adult woman who had mild COVID-19 (a few samples of this study predate the infection). Cell type and time point are not known. CDR3: CASSLGRAEDTEAFF. As DNA, the CDR3 is TGTGCCAGCAGCCTCGGCCGCGCAGAAGACACTGAAGCTTTCTTT.